This is a list of T cell receptor beta chains from one sample in a study of blood T cell repertoires in COVID-19. Here immunoSEQ multiplex PCR was the method, and the copy in TCRdb shows in-frame clones only, minus some. The sample holds fewer than 200,000 clones; approximately 88% are singletons and the top ten take roughly 9%. The sample taken for sequencing was PBMCs or T cells enriched from blood (not recorded which). The receptors were gathered from a young woman who had recovered from COVID-19. The CDR3 runs from the conserved cysteine through the conserved F or W. D genes are given only for firm matches. Rows give clone size only sometimes, using once, few, many, or a class for an expanded clone.

abundance: -; j_gene: TRBJ2-1; d_gene: TRBD2; v_gene: TRBV4-3; CDR3aa: CASSQDKVSGGYNEQFF; CDR3nt: TGCGCCAGCAGCCAAGATAAGGTTAGCGGGGGATACAATGAGCAGTTCTTC
abundance: once; j_gene: TRBJ1-1; d_gene: -; v_gene: TRBV29-1; CDR3aa: CSVVSSTEAFF; CDR3nt: TGCAGCGTTGTGTCGAGCACTGAAGCTTTCTTT
abundance: once; j_gene: TRBJ2-2; d_gene: TRBD2; v_gene: TRBV18; CDR3aa: CASSPWTSGNTGELFF; CDR3nt: TGTGCCAGCTCACCTTGGACTAGCGGGAACACCGGGGAGCTGTTTTTT
abundance: -; j_gene: TRBJ1-1; d_gene: TRBD1; v_gene: TRBV6-5; CDR3aa: CASSAGGTEAFF; CDR3nt: TGTGCCAGCAGCGCAGGGGGGACTGAAGCTTTCTTT
abundance: -; j_gene: TRBJ2-7; d_gene: -; v_gene: TRBV30; CDR3aa: CAWSLFTRSSYEQYF; CDR3nt: TGTGCCTGGAGTCTGTTTACCCGCAGCTCCTACGAGCAGTACTTC
abundance: -; j_gene: TRBJ1-4; d_gene: -; v_gene: TRBV9; CDR3aa: CASSVSGVSTNEKLFF; CDR3nt: TGTGCCAGCAGCGTATCGGGTGTTAGCACTAATGAAAAACTGTTTTTT
abundance: once; j_gene: TRBJ2-7; d_gene: TRBD1; v_gene: TRBV4-2; CDR3aa: CASSRDRDRGVYEQYF; CDR3nt: TGTGCCAGCAGCCGCGACCGGGACAGGGGTGTATACGAGCAGTACTTC
abundance: once; j_gene: TRBJ1-2; d_gene: -; v_gene: TRBV19; CDR3aa: CASSIPSTGSSYGYTF; CDR3nt: TGTGCCAGTAGTATACCTTCGACAGGCTCATCGTATGGCTACACCTTC
abundance: -; j_gene: TRBJ2-1; d_gene: TRBD2; v_gene: TRBV14; CDR3aa: CASSQDGAGGRYNEQFF; CDR3nt: TGTGCCAGCAGCCAAGATGGCGCGGGGGGGCGCTACAATGAGCAGTTCTTC
abundance: -; j_gene: TRBJ2-2; d_gene: TRBD2; v_gene: TRBV28; CDR3aa: CASSRAGVAGELFF; CDR3nt: TGTGCCAGCAGTCGAGCGGGAGTCGCCGGGGAGCTGTTTTTT
abundance: -; j_gene: TRBJ1-1; d_gene: -; v_gene: TRBV19; CDR3aa: CASSIWQNTEAFF; CDR3nt: TGTGCCAGTAGTATATGGCAGAACACTGAAGCTTTCTTT
abundance: -; j_gene: TRBJ1-1; d_gene: -; v_gene: TRBV5-1; CDR3aa: CASREFLTGMNTEAFF; CDR3nt: TGCGCCAGCAGGGAGTTTTTGACCGGTATGAACACTGAAGCTTTCTTT
abundance: -; j_gene: TRBJ1-2; d_gene: TRBD1; v_gene: TRBV28; CDR3aa: CASSFPGGTVYGYTF; CDR3nt: TGTGCCAGCAGTTTCCCGGGCGGGACAGTGTATGGCTACACCTTC
abundance: -; j_gene: TRBJ1-6; d_gene: -; v_gene: TRBV28; CDR3aa: CASSRWPQENSPLHF; CDR3nt: TGTGCCAGCAGCCGATGGCCACAGGAGAATTCACCCCTCCACTTT
abundance: -; j_gene: TRBJ2-3; d_gene: -; v_gene: TRBV2; CDR3aa: CASRVGADTQYF; CDR3nt: TGTGCCAGCAGGGTAGGAGCGGATACGCAGTATTTT
abundance: -; j_gene: TRBJ2-7; d_gene: -; v_gene: TRBV7-3; CDR3aa: CASSNHSGGLDEQYF; CDR3nt: TGTGCCAGCAGCAACCATTCGGGGGGCCTGGACGAGCAGTACTTC
abundance: -; j_gene: TRBJ2-1; d_gene: -; v_gene: TRBV30; CDR3aa: CAWRGNNEQFF; CDR3nt: TGTGCCTGGAGGGGCAACAATGAGCAGTTCTTC
abundance: -; j_gene: TRBJ2-2; d_gene: -; v_gene: TRBV11-2; CDR3aa: CASSRIVEAGELFF; CDR3nt: TGTGCCAGCAGCCGCATTGTTGAGGCCGGGGAGCTGTTTTTT
abundance: -; j_gene: TRBJ2-3; d_gene: TRBD2; v_gene: TRBV15; CDR3aa: CATSSSGGAADTQYF; CDR3nt: TGTGCCACCAGCAGTAGCGGGGGGGCCGCGGATACGCAGTATTTT
abundance: -; j_gene: TRBJ2-5; d_gene: TRBD2; v_gene: TRBV5-6; CDR3aa: CASEGTSGRNQETQYF; CDR3nt: TGTGCCAGCGAAGGGACTAGCGGGAGGAACCAAGAGACCCAGTACTTC
abundance: -; j_gene: TRBJ1-2; d_gene: -; v_gene: TRBV2; CDR3aa: CASRGTGGTYGYTF; CDR3nt: TGTGCCAGCAGGGGGACCGGGGGAACCTATGGCTACACCTTC
abundance: -; j_gene: TRBJ1-3; d_gene: -; v_gene: TRBV11-2; CDR3aa: CASSLGSKGEAGNTIYF; CDR3nt: TGTGCCAGCAGCTTAGGGTCTAAGGGAGAGGCTGGAAACACCATATATTTT
abundance: -; j_gene: TRBJ2-1; d_gene: -; v_gene: TRBV1; CDR3aa: CTSSQDYINEQFF; CDR3nt: TGCACCAGCAGCCAAGATTATATCAATGAGCAGTTCTTC